The T cell receptor beta chain described here comes from a study of T cells in Graves' hyperthyroidism and ophthalmopathy. Regarding the study as a whole: Blood held most thyroid clonotypes expanded above 0.001 frequency.

TCR beta CDR3 sequences were amplified from RNA transcripts. The primer set for the first-round RT-PCR of the TCR CDR3 was HTBI. TCRdb passed the multiplex PCR reads through MiXCR, listing each CDR3 protein once. The repertoire has 500,000 to 600,000 distinct CDR3 sequences, roughly a sixth of them found once; the top ten carry 15% to 20%. PBMCs were sourced from more than 9 ml fresh peripheral blood. Comments on this clonotype: Its antigen is still unknown.

J gave up 0 bases and V 4 bases, and 8 bases lay outside the gene matches. The germline V gene encodes CDR1 PRHDT and CDR2 FYEKMQ (reference sequence). CDR3 length equals 19 residues. The chain employs TRBV13 and TRBJ2-3; 15 bases agree with TRBD2. Sequencing was carried out using blood. This clonotype was sampled from a woman aged 18-29 years with Graves' hyperthyroidism. DNA of the CDR3: TGTGCCAGCAGCTCCCACTGGACTAGCGGGAGGGCTAGCACAGATACGCAGTATTTT. Translated: CASSSHWTSGRASTDTQYF.